This TCR beta chain was captured by sequencing in a study of regulatory T cells in long-lasting Graves disease. Time point specified: persistent/refractory GD, antithyroid drugs over 5 years with positive TRAb. RNA isolated from PBMCs was used to make the TCR library. It was American Thyroid Association guidelines that determined Graves' disease diagnosis. Those enrolled as patients came out of an endocrinology department in Xi'an, China. Between the trimmed V and J ends, which lost 7 bases and 0 bases, there was a span of 6 bases. There are 12 residues in the CDR3. CDR1 is LNHDA and CDR2 is SQIVND in the germline V gene (reference sequence). This clonotype was seen ten or more times. Arm-PCR of CDR3 regions with iRepertoire HTBI primers generated TCR beta libraries. TCRdb reprocessed the multiplex PCR reads with MiXCR, giving one entry per CDR3 protein. The repertoire includes roughly 470,000 distinct CDR3 sequences, around 20% of them detected once, and less than 9% sits in the top ten.

The TCR sequence derives from a female donor with Graves disease. The V call is TRBV19, the J call TRBJ1-1; D gene unclear. The specimen was peripheral blood mononuclear cells (PBMCs), collected when the disease was refractory, from a patient treated with antithyroid drugs. The CDR3 DNA reads as TGTGCCAGTACATACATGAACACTGAAGCTTTCTTT. Amino acid sequence: CASTYMNTEAFF.